The rows below give T cell receptor beta chains drawn from one sample of a study of T cells in Graves' hyperthyroidism and ophthalmopathy. MiXCR, applied by TCRdb to the multiplex PCR reads, yields one record per CDR3 protein. Of around 490,000 distinct CDR3 sequences listed, just under 20% are singletons. Specimen: blood. The receptors come from a man aged 40-49 years with Graves' ophthalmopathy. CDR3s include the opening cysteine and the closing phenylalanine or tryptophan. The D gene is left open where the match is weak. Rows may omit the clone size; those that give it use once, few, many or a size class.

D gene	clone size	V gene	J gene	CDR3 protein	CDR3 DNA
NA	NA	TRBV27	TRBJ1-2	CASSLGAGPNYGYTF	TGTGCCAGCAGTTTGGGGGCAGGACCGAACTATGGCTACACCTTC
NA	many	TRBV10-3	TRBJ2-7	CAISPASYEQYF	TGTGCCATCTCCCCAGCGTCCTACGAGCAGTACTTC
NA	many	TRBV11-2	TRBJ2-7	CASSERRGRYEQYF	TGTGCCAGCAGCGAGCGACGCGGCCGCTACGAGCAGTACTTC
NA	NA	TRBV27	TRBJ1-2	CASSLWKGSYGYTF	TGTGCCAGCAGTTTATGGAAGGGCAGCTATGGCTACACCTTC
TRBD1	many	TRBV18	TRBJ2-5	CASSPGQGQETQYF	TGTGCCAGCTCTCCGGGACAGGGACAAGAGACCCAGTACTTC
NA	many	TRBV27	TRBJ2-7	CASSPRGVSSYEQYF	TGTGCCAGCAGCCCACGAGGGGTTAGTTCCTACGAGCAGTACTTC
NA	few	TRBV18	TRBJ1-3	CASSLKLGGTPGNTIYF	TGTGCCAGCTCACTCAAACTAGGTGGGACTCCTGGAAACACCATATATTTT
NA	NA	TRBV5-4	TRBJ2-1	CATWARSNEQFF	TGTGCCACTTGGGCCAGGAGCAATGAGCAGTTCTTC
NA	few	TRBV9	TRBJ2-5	CASSANRDPQETQYF	TGTGCCAGCAGCGCGAACAGGGATCCCCAAGAGACCCAGTACTTC
NA	few	TRBV10-3	TRBJ2-5	CAISGVETQYF	TGTGCCATCAGTGGCGTCGAGACCCAGTACTTC
NA	NA	TRBV10-3	TRBJ1-4	CAISETGLNEKLFF	TGTGCCATCAGTGAAACCGGGCTCAATGAAAAACTGTTTTTT
TRBD1	many	TRBV12-3/TRBV12-4	TRBJ1-2	CASSFRQGNYGYTF	TGTGCCAGCAGTTTCCGACAGGGAAACTATGGCTACACCTTC
NA	few	TRBV30	TRBJ2-1	CAWSEGIGGYNEQFF	TGTGCCTGGAGTGAAGGGATCGGGGGTTACAATGAGCAGTTCTTC
NA	many	TRBV6-6	TRBJ1-2	CASSYSPGRLLLYGYTF	TGTGCCAGCAGTTACTCTCCGGGACGGTTACTCCTGTATGGCTACACCTTC
NA	NA	TRBV29-1	TRBJ1-2	CSVEDNYGYTF	TGCAGCGTAGAGGATAACTATGGCTACACCTTC
NA	few	TRBV6-1	TRBJ2-1	CASTAPLSHEQFF	TGTGCCAGCACCGCACCTTTGAGCCATGAGCAGTTCTTC
TRBD1	many	TRBV30	TRBJ1-1	CAWIGQGNTEAFF	TGTGCCTGGATAGGACAGGGGAACACTGAAGCTTTCTTT
NA	NA	TRBV29-1	TRBJ2-1	CSVEFQGRDNEQLF	TGCAGCGTTGAATTTCAGGGCCGAGACAATGAGCAGCTCTTC
TRBD2	NA	TRBV2	TRBJ2-1	CASRETSGGSNEQFF	TGTGCCAGCAGGGAGACTAGCGGGGGATCCAATGAGCAGTTCTTC
TRBD2	few	TRBV6-5	TRBJ2-3	CASSYRTSGGTDTQYF	TGTGCCAGCAGTTACCGGACTAGCGGGGGCACAGATACGCAGTATTTT
TRBD1	many	TRBV7-2	TRBJ1-1	CASSFWTGNTEAFF	TGTGCCAGCAGCTTTTGGACAGGGAACACTGAAGCTTTCTTT
NA	many	TRBV5-1	TRBJ2-3	CASSLQGTDTQYF	TGTGCCAGCAGCCTCCAGGGCACAGATACGCAGTATTTT
NA	NA	TRBV18	TRBJ1-3	CASSLAAGTFGNTIYF	TGTGCCAGCTCACTGGCCGCCGGGACATTTGGAAACACCATATATTTT
NA	NA	TRBV4-1	TRBJ1-3	CASSQVEVSGNTIYF	TGCGCCAGCAGCCAAGTTGAAGTCTCTGGAAACACCATATATTTT
TRBD1	few	TRBV20-1	TRBJ1-1	CSARDLIDRGRVEAFF	TGCAGTGCTAGAGATCTGATAGACAGGGGTAGAGTCGAAGCTTTCTTT
NA	few	TRBV6-2/TRBV6-3	TRBJ2-7	CASSYSSGRYEQYF	TGTGCCAGCAGTTACTCGAGCGGCCGGTACGAGCAGTACTTC
NA	NA	TRBV7-2	TRBJ2-3	CASSFYICSALGWGGSTDTQYF	NA
NA	NA	TRBV4-2	TRBJ2-1	CASSRTDIYNEQFF	TGTGCCAGCAGCCGGACAGATATATACAATGAGCAGTTCTTC
NA	few	TRBV6-1	TRBJ2-1	CASNGLGNEQFF	TGTGCCAGCAACGGTTTGGGCAATGAGCAGTTCTTC
NA	many	TRBV5-1	TRBJ1-2	CASSLSPGNYGYTF	TGCGCCAGCAGCTTGAGTCCGGGGAACTATGGCTACACCTTC
NA	many	TRBV4-2	TRBJ2-7	CASSQERQGRDEQYF	TGTGCCAGCAGCCAGGAGAGACAGGGGAGGGACGAGCAGTACTTC
NA	NA	TRBV9	TRBJ2-3	CASSVRGTPSTDTQYF	TGTGCCAGCAGCGTGCGAGGGACACCAAGCACAGATACGCAGTATTTT
TRBD1	many	TRBV2	TRBJ2-1	CARDGQGNNEQFF	TGTGCCAGAGATGGACAGGGAAACAATGAGCAGTTCTTC
TRBD1	NA	TRBV11-1	TRBJ1-6	CASSMTGVNMASPLHF	TGTGCCAGCAGCATGACAGGGGTCAATATGGCTTCACCCCTCCACTTT
NA	NA	TRBV27	TRBJ1-2	CASSLMSGLHGYTF	TGTGCCAGCAGTTTAATGTCAGGGTTGCATGGCTACACCTTC
NA	few	TRBV9	TRBJ2-5	CASSSNRHMTQYF	TGTGCCAGCAGCTCGAACCGGCACATGACCCAGTACTTC
TRBD2	many	TRBV12-3/TRBV12-4	TRBJ2-2	CASSSVPPIAGGPGELFF	TGTGCCAGCAGTTCAGTCCCCCCCATTGCGGGGGGGCCCGGGGAGCTGTTTTTT
NA	NA	TRBV14	TRBJ2-2	CAGSQDRENTGELFF	TGTGCCGGCAGCCAAGACAGAGAGAACACCGGGGAGCTGTTTTTT
NA	many	TRBV2	TRBJ1-4	CASMGAAGARKLFF	TGTGCCAGCATGGGCGCAGCAGGGGCCCGAAAACTGTTTTTT
NA	many	TRBV28	TRBJ1-5	CASSPRGFQPQHF	TGTGCCAGCAGTCCCAGGGGATTTCAGCCCCAGCATTTT
TRBD1	few	TRBV20-1	TRBJ2-1	CMWDSSYNEQFF	TGCATGTGGGACAGCTCCTACAATGAGCAGTTCTTC
NA	many	TRBV29-1	TRBJ2-7	CSVESFGYEQYF	TGCAGCGTTGAATCGTTCGGTTACGAGCAGTACTTC
NA	many	TRBV12-3/TRBV12-4	TRBJ2-5	CASSLPGRQETQYF	TGTGCCAGCAGTCTACCGGGACGGCAAGAGACCCAGTACTTC
TRBD2	many	TRBV27	TRBJ2-7	CASSPSGSVYEQYF	TGTGCCAGCAGCCCTAGCGGGAGCGTCTACGAGCAGTACTTC
TRBD2	NA	TRBV11-2	TRBJ2-1	CASSHSGRGHEQFF	TGTGCCAGCAGCCATAGCGGGAGAGGGCATGAGCAGTTCTTC
TRBD2	few	TRBV20-1	TRBJ2-1	CSARGTSGSKGLRSNEQFF	TGCAGTGCTAGAGGGACTAGCGGGAGTAAAGGGCTACGTAGCAATGAGCAGTTCTTC
NA	NA	TRBV10-3	TRBJ2-2	CAIGSQASSTGELFF	TGTGCCATCGGGTCCCAGGCTTCGAGCACCGGGGAGCTGTTTTTT
NA	many	TRBV20-1	TRBJ2-2	CSAGAQRRTGELFF	TGCAGTGCTGGTGCCCAGAGACGCACCGGGGAGCTGTTTTTT
NA	NA	TRBV11-2	TRBJ2-2	CASSYSFTGELFF	TGTGCCAGCAGCTACAGTTTCACCGGGGAGCTGTTTTTT
NA	many	TRBV6-1	TRBJ1-5	CASSPAGLQPQHF	TGTGCCAGCAGCCCCGCGGGGCTGCAGCCCCAGCATTTT
NA	few	TRBV15	TRBJ2-5	CATSRAKGGMETQYF	TGTGCCACCAGCAGAGCCAAAGGGGGGATGGAGACCCAGTACTTC
TRBD2	many	TRBV27	TRBJ2-3	CASSLTGTSVTDTQYF	TGTGCCAGCAGTTTAACCGGGACTAGCGTCACAGATACGCAGTATTTT
TRBD2	many	TRBV20-1	TRBJ2-1	CSATRGVSGLYNEQFF	TGCAGTGCTACCCGGGGGGTTAGCGGGCTTTACAATGAGCAGTTCTTC